The source of this TCR beta chain is a study of cytomegalovirus exposure and HLA in healthy donors (TCRdb year 2017). Regarding the research as a whole: An earlier analysis of under 600 of the donors reported more than 250 Gb of sequence data and some 120 million unique TCR beta sequences from about 200 million T cells. The study was designed to test whether signatures of past pathogen exposure could be identified by cataloging public T cell receptors. A later genetic analysis took genome-wide SNP genotypes for about 65% of the roughly 670 donors and used that subset as a discovery cohort. An early release covering around 630 HLA-typed donors comprised about 290 gigabases of sequencing data and approximately 80 million unique TCR sequences. Across approximately 420 genotyped donors of the cohort, an average of approximately 200,000 unique TCR beta nucleotide sequences per donor were sequenced, and approximately 17% of those sequences were non-productive. Typing coverage differed by locus: A, B, C, DRB1 and DQB1 were typed in about 620-630 donors, DQA1 in 500 to 550, DPA1 in around 600, and DPB1 in around 440. Besides the first cohort of 666 subjects, a separate validation cohort made up of about 120 different subjects was used. The study profiled the T cell repertoires of 500 to 800 subjects by immunosequencing and related them to cytomegalovirus serostatus. Class I and class II HLA loci were covered by the typing at four-digit resolution. Every discovery cohort repertoire had been produced on one sequencing platform. Donor age, sex, ethnicity and CMV serostatus were collected together with the repertoire data. In an earlier analysis of 587 of the donors, high-throughput TCR beta sequencing was used to judge whether each TCR beta V gene segment behaved as functional or pseudogenic. Of the roughly 400 genotyped donors, around 81% fell in the genetic ancestry cluster associated with self-reported Caucasian donors. In the later analysis, no new phenotypic data were used to find candidate immune exposures; instead, reliance was placed on TCR beta sequences and their occurrence across donors. High-throughput TCR immunosequencing, statistical association of individual TCRs with disease status, and machine learning were combined to predict cytomegalovirus infection status. Because of strong linkage in the cohort, roughly five DR-DQ haplotypes were treated as single units for association and clustering. To study patterns of TCR occurrence, a later analysis re-analyzed previously published TCR beta repertoires from 666 donors and added high-resolution HLA genotyping. General conclusions and limits of the study: An earlier analysis of approximately 530 of the donors showed that most TCR beta V segments appeared in productive rearrangements either about 87% or about 30% of the time, which broadly matched IMGT annotations. A later analysis found that HLA-associated TCR beta chains were more clonally expanded and had lower generation probabilities than equally common non-associated chains. Because counts were too low, more than 15 rarely observed V segments, including chromosome 9 orphons, were left out of the earlier analysis of some 640 of the donors. The study gave a list of roughly 150 TCR beta chains associated with cytomegalovirus. According to a later analysis, parvovirus B19, influenza, CMV and Epstein-Barr virus appeared linked to several top co-occurrence clusters. Sequencing depth was assumed to be roughly uniform across donors in the presence/absence analyses, though that assumption may not hold. Most TCR sequences were seen in very few donors, while some public TCRs were found in many individuals. Assigning TCR associations to individual alleles was difficult when HLA alleles, especially DR and DQ, strongly co-occurred. Some IMGT-functional V segments, including TRBV6-2 and TRBV6-3, could not be distinguished by the 87-base-pair reads and were therefore excluded. In vitro tests confirmed that a few of the cytomegalovirus-associated TCR beta chains recognize cytomegalovirus antigens. The authors suggested that the approach could potentially be extended to other disease states and immunological phenotypes. Compared with the 666-donor mean, donors in an Asian-associated ancestry cluster had fewer N-insertions in productive TCRs, according to a later genetic analysis. Most CMV-associated TCR beta chains appeared to be HLA-restricted in a later analysis, and the HLA associations seemed to be driven largely by CMV exposure. According to a later analysis, TCR association rates differed among HLA loci, with DRB1 alleles showing the most associated TCRs and HLA-C alleles showing the fewest. Because HLA typing was unavailable for some donors at each locus, only the typed subset was used in association tests. The sequencing pipeline was judged likely to have produced a cluster of highly shared sequence variants as a technical artifact. The cohort was sequenced for TCR beta chains only, and without alpha or paired-chain data the features that could be detected were limited. A further reported finding was that TCR beta sequences accurately predicted the HLA-A and HLA-B alleles for most subjects in the first cohort. In a later analysis, 15,000 to 20,000 TCR beta sequences were associated with specific HLA alleles at a false discovery rate of 0.05. In a later genetic analysis, a missense DCLRE1C variant was associated with V-gene and J-gene trimming of TCR beta chains, and the association was replicated in an independent cohort. In both the original and validation cohorts, the classifier was reported to diagnose cytomegalovirus status with high specificity and sensitivity. For the cohort, immune exposure information was limited to CMV serostatus. Linkage disequilibrium might explain the correlated functional status among segregating V segments, but an unknown experimental factor could not be ruled out.

In total, more than 500 healthy bone marrow donors made up the cohort. At the time of sampling, all cohort members were nominally healthy, though unrecorded immune exposures were likely present. Of the approximately 700 cohort members, approximately 300 had positive CMV serostatus and about 360 had negative CMV serostatus, and CMV serostatus was not recorded for the donor. Each donor provided a peripheral blood sample, and peripheral blood mononuclear cells were used for TCR beta sequencing. Genomic DNA was extracted from the blood cell samples with the Qiagen DNeasy Blood Extraction Kit. For this clone: The antigen it binds to is not known. No quality values exist for individual bases; no much larger clone is one base distant.

The library was obtained by the immunoSEQ multiplex PCR assay. For the multiplex PCR, a mixture combining 60 forward primers for TCR Vbeta segments and 13 reverse primers for TCR Jbeta segments was used. The CDR3 region of rearranged TCR beta genes was amplified from genomic DNA by a multiplex PCR assay. The Illumina HiSeq System was used to sequence the amplified TCR beta libraries as 87-base-pair reads. Per the source publication's procedure: Across the roughly 600 repertoires, a later analysis counted tens of millions of unique TCR beta chains, 9 million to 14 million of which were shared by at least two donors. To remove PCR and sequencing errors, raw reads were error-corrected and collapsed into unique sequences using a nearest-neighbor algorithm that merged closely related sequences. V, D and J gene segments were assigned by aligning CDR3 sequences to IMGT reference sequences. For a sequence to be retained, a match of at least six nucleotides to both a V gene segment and a J gene segment was required. A rearrangement was called productive if the CDR3 had no stop codons and remained in frame with V and J, and every other rearrangement was called non-productive. Following IMGT convention, CDR3 was defined as the stretch from the second conserved V-encoded cysteine to the conserved J-encoded phenylalanine. In an earlier analysis of roughly 610 of the donors, sequences lacking an unambiguous match to a single V gene segment were excluded. In an earlier analysis of a few hundred of the donors, a V segment was called functional when productive rearrangements were above 56.7%, and segregating when the standard deviation between donors exceeded 5%. A statistical classification framework was built to diagnose cytomegalovirus status from the catalog of TCR beta chain sequences. A later analysis assigned V and J genes by comparing TCR nucleotide sequences with IMGT/GENE-DB human TR gene sequences. Using the TCRdist pipeline, a later analysis assigned CDR3 sequences along with most-parsimonious VDJ recombination scenarios. In a later analysis, each TCR beta chain was defined by its CDR3 amino acid sequence together with its V-gene family, and reads lacking a unique V-gene family were excluded. As a way to deal with suspected cross-contamination and a sequencing artifact, a later analysis dropped nearly 600 nucleotide sequences that were highly shared and had low generation probability. In a later analysis, a clonal expansion index was calculated for each public chain from normalized within-repertoire ranks of inferred template counts. Generation probabilities in a later analysis came from a VDJ recombination model fitted to out-of-frame rearrangements, and those results were checked against IGoR. A later analysis scored TCR-TCR, TCR-HLA and TCR-CMV co-occurrence with hypergeometric tests, applying a repertoire-size bias correction to TCR pairs. In a later analysis, false discovery rates were estimated by permuting HLA or CMV assignments 20 times. In a later analysis, co-occurring TCRs were grouped with DBSCAN, and TCRdist sequence similarity was added when clustering was performed within HLA-allele-positive subsets. Co-occurrence clustering excluded repertoires with fewer than 30,000 or more than 120,000 public chains, plus five with anomalous nucleotide sharing. TCRdb holds this immuneACCESS table with in-frame rearrangements only. Some clones are missing; in checked studies, unresolved V genes explain under half, and the rest has no known cause. The DNA gave D and trimming, while V, J and clone size come from that table. The sample records 100,000 to 150,000 clones, about 73% of which are singletons. The biggest ten clones account for about 3% of the sample.

The junction shows trimming of 7 bases on V and 7 bases on J, and the gene matches do not reach 4 bases of it. The germline V gene (reference sequence) sets CDR1 to MNHEY and CDR2 to SMNVEV. The CDR3 has 13 amino acids, counting the end cysteine and phenylalanine. The read is trimmed to its CDR3 DNA, 39 bases read in frame from base 1. The clonotype was recovered from a human donor in good health. Here the chain combines TRBV27 and TRBJ1-4, with 9 bases aligning to TRBD1. Material: PBMCs. The CDR3 region reads CASTWTGVEKLFF. DNA sequence: TGTGCCAGCACTTGGACAGGGGTTGAAAAACTGTTTTTT.